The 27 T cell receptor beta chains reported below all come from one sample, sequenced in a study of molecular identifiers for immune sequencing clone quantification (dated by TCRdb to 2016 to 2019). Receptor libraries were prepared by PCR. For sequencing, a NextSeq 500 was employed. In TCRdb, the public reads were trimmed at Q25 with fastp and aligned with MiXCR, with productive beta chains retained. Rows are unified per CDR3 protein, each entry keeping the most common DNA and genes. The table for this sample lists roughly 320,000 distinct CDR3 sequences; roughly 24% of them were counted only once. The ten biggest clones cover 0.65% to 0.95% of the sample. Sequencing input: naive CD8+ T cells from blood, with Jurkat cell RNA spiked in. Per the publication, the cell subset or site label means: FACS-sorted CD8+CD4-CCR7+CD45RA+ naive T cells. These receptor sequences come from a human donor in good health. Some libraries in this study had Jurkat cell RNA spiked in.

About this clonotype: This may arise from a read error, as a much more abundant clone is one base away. CDR3 loop: CASRPLAGATDAQYF. DNA for the CDR3: TGTGCCAGCAGACCACTAGCGGGGGCGACAGATGCGCAGTATTTT. The chain is built from TRBV14 and TRBJ2-3, with TRBD2 identical over 11 bases. Germline CDR1 SGHDN, CDR2 FVKESK. This CDR3 has 15 residues.

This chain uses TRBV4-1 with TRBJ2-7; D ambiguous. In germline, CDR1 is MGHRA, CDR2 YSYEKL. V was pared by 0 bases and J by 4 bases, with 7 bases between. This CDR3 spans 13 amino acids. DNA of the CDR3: TGCGCCAGCAGCCAAGATAGAAGATACGAGCAGTACTTC. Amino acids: CASSQDRRYEQYF.

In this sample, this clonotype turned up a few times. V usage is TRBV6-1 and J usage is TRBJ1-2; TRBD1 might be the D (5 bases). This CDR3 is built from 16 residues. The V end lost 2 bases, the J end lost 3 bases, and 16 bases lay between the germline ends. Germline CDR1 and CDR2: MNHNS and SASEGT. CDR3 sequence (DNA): TGTGCCAGCAGTGAACGGGGGTACTTGGTAGACTATGGCTACACCTTC. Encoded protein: CASSERGYLVDYGYTF.

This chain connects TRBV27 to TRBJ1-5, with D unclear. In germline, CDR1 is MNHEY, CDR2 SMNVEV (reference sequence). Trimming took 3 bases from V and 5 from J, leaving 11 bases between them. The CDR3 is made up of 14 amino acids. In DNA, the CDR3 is TGTGCCAGCAGTTTTGAGGGTCCGCATCAGCCCCAGCATTTT. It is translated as CASSFEGPHQPQHF.

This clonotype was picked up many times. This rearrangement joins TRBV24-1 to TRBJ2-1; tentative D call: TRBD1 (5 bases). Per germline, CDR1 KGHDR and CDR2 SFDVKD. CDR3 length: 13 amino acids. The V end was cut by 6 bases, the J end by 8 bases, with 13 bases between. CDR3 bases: TGTGCCACCAGTTGGCAGGGCGGCGATGAGCAGTTCTTC. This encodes CATSWQGGDEQFF.

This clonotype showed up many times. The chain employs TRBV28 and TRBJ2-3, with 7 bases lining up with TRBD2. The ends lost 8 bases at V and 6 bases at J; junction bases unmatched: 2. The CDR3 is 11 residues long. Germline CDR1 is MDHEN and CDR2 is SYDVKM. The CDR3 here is CASYSGDTQYF. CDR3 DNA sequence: TGTGCCAGCTATAGCGGGGATACGCAGTATTTT.

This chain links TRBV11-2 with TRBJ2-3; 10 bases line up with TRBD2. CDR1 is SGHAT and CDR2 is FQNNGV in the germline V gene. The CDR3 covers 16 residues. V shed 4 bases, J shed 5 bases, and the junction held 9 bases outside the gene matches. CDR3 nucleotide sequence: TGTGCCAGCAGCTCTAGCAGCGGGGGGGCCGTAGATACGCAGTATTTT. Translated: CASSSSSGGAVDTQYF. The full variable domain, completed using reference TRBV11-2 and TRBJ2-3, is EAGVAQSPRYKIIEKRQSVAFWCNPISGHATLYWYQQILGQGPKLLIQFQNNGVVDDSQLPKDRFSAERLKGVDSTLKIQPAKLEDSAVYLCASSSSSGGAVDTQYFGPGTRLTVL.

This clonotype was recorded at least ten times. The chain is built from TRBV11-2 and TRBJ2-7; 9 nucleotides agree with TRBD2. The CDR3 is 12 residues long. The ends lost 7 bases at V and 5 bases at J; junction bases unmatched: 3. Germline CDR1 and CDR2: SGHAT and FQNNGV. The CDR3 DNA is TGTGCCAGCACCGGACTAGCGAACGAGCAGTACTTC. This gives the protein CASTGLANEQYF.

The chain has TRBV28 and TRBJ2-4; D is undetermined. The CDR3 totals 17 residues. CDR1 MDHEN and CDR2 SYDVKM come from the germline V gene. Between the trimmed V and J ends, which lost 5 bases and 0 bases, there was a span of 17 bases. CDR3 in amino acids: CASSTSWNPLAKNIQYF. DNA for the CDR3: TGTGCCAGCAGTACCTCCTGGAACCCTTTAGCCAAAAACATTCAGTACTTC.

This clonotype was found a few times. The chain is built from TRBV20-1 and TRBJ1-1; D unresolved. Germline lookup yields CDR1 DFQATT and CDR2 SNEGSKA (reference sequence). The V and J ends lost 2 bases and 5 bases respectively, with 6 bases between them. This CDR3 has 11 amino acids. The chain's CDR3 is CSARRITEAFF. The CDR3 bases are TGCAGTGCTAGACGGATAACTGAAGCTTTCTTT.

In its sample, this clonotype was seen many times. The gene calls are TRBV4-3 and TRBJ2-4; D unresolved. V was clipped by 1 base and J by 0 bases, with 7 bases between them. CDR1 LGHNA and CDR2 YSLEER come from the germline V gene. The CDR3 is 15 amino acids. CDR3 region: CASSQGWIAKNIQYF. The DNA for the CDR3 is TGCGCCAGCAGCCAAGGCTGGATAGCCAAAAACATTCAGTACTTC.

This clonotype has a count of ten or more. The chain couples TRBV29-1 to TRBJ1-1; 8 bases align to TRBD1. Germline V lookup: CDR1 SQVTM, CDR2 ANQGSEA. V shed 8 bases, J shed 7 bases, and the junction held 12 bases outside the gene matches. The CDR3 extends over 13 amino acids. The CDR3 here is CSTILRGQVEAFF. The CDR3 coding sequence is TGCAGCACGATCCTCAGGGGGCAAGTTGAAGCTTTCTTT.

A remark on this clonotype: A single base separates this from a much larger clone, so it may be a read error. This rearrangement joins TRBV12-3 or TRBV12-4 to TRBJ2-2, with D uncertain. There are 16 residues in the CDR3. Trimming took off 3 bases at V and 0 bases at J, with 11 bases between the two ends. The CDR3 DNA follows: TGTGCCAGCAGTTTTTCCGAAAAGACGAACACCGGGGAGCTGTTTTTT. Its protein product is CASSFSEKTNTGELFF.

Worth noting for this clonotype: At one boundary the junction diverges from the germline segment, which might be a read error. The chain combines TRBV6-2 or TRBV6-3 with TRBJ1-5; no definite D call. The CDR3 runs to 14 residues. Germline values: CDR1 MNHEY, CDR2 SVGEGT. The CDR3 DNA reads TGTGCCAGCAGCCCCGGCATAAGCAATCCGCCCCCGCATTTT. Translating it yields CASSPGISNPPPHF.

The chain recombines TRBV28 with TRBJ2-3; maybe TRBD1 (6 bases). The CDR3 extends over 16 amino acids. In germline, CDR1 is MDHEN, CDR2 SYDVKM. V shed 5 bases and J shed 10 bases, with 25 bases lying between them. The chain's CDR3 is CASSVTRARGVGAQYF. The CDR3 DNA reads TGTGCCAGCAGTGTGACCCGGGCCAGGGGTGTAGGTGCGCAGTATTTT.

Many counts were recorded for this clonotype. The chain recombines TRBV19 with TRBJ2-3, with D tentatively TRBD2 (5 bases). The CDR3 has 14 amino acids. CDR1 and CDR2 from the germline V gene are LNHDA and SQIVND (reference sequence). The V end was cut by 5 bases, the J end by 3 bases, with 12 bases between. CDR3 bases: TGTGCCAGTAGTCCGGACTTCTTAACAGATACGCAGTATTTT. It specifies CASSPDFLTDTQYF. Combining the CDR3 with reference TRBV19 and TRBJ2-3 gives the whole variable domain DGGITQSPKYLFRKEGQNVTLSCEQNLNHDAMYWYRQDPGQGLRLIYYSQIVNDFQKGDIAEGYSVSREKKESFPLTVTSAQKNPTAFYLCASSPDFLTDTQYFGPGTRLTVL.

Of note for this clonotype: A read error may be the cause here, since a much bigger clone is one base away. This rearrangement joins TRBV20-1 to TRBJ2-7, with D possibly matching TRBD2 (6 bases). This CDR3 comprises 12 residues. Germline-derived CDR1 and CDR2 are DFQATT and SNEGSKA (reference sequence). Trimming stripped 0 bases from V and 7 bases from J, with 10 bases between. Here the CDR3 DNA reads TGCAGTGCTAGAGACAGGCGGGGAGAGCAGTACTTC. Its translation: CSARDRRGEQYF.

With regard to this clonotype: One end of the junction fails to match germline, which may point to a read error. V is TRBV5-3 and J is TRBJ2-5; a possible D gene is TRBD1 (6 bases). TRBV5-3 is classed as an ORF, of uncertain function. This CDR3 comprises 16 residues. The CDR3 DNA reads TGTGCCAGCAGCTTCAGACCGGACAGAGACCAAGAGTCCCAGTACTTC. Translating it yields CASSFRPDRDQESQYF.

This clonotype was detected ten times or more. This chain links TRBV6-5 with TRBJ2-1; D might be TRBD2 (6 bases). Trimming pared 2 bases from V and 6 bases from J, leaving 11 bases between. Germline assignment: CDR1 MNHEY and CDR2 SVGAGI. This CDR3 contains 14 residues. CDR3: CASSYGGSGNEQFF. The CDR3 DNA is TGTGCCAGCAGTTACGGTGGTAGCGGCAATGAGCAGTTCTTC.

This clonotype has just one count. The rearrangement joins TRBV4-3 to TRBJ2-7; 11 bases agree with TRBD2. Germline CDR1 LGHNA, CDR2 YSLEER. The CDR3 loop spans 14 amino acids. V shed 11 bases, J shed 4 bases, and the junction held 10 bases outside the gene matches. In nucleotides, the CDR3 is TGCGCCCGCTCGGGACTAGCGGATGGGTACGAGCAGTACTTC. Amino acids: CARSGLADGYEQYF.

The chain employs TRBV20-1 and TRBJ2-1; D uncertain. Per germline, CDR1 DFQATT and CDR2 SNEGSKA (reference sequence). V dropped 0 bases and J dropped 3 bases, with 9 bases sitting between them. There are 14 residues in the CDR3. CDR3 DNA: TGCAGTGCTAGAGATCTGGTAGACTACAATGAGCAGTTCTTC. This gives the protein CSARDLVDYNEQFF.

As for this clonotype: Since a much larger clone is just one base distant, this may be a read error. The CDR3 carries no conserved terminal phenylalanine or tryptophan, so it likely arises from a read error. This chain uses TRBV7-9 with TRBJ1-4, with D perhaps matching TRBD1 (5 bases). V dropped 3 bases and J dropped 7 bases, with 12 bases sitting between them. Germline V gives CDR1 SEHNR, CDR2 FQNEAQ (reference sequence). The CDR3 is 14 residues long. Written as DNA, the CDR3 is TGTGCCAGCAGCTTCTCGTGGGACGGTGAAAAACTGTTTTTA. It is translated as CASSFSWDGEKLFL.

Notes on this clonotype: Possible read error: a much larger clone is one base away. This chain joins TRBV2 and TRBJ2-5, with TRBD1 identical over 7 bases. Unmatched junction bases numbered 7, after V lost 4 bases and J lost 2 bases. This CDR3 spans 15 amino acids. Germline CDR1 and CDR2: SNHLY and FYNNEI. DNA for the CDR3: TGTGCCAGCAGTGGATGGAAGACAGGGCAAGAGACCCAGTACTTC. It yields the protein CASSGWKTGQETQYF.

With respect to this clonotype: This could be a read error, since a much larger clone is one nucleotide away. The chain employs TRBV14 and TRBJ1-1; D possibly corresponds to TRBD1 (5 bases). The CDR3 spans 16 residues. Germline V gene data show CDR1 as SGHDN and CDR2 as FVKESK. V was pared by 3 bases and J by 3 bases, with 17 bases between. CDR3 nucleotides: TGTGCCAGCAGCCACCCTCCCAGGGAGTTGGACACTGAAGCTTTCTTT. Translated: CASSHPPRELDTEAFF.

The DNA for the CDR3 is TGTGCCAGCAGTCAAACCGACAGTGCAACTAATGAAAAACTGTTTTTT. Its translation is CASSQTDSATNEKLFF. The V and J genes are TRBV7-9 and TRBJ1-4; tentative D call: TRBD1 (5 bases). The CDR3 sequence is 16 residues long. Germline V gene sequence: CDR1 SEHNR, CDR2 FQNEAQ (reference sequence). V was pared by 6 bases and J by 0 bases, with 14 bases between.

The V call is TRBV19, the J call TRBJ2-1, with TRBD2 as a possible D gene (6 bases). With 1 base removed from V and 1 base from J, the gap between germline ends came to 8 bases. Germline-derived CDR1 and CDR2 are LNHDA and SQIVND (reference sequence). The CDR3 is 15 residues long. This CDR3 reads CASSIGGNSYNEQFF. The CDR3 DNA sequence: TGTGCCAGTAGTATAGGCGGGAATTCCTACAATGAGCAGTTCTTC. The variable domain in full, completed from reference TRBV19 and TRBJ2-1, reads DGGITQSPKYLFRKEGQNVTLSCEQNLNHDAMYWYRQDPGQGLRLIYYSQIVNDFQKGDIAEGYSVSREKKESFPLTVTSAQKNPTAFYLCASSIGGNSYNEQFFGPGTRLTVL.

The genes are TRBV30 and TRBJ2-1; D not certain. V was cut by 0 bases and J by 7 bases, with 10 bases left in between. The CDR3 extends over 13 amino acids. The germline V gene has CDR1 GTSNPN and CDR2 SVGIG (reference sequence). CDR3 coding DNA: TGTGCCTGGAGTGTAAGTTTGGATAATGAGCAGTTCTTC. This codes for CAWSVSLDNEQFF.